A single sample gave rise to the 4 T cell receptor beta chains below, sequenced in a study of CD8+CD57+ T cells in acquired aplastic anemia (dated by TCRdb to 2017 to 2018). Instrument on record: Illumina HiSeq 2000. Genomic DNA was used as template for profiling of TCR beta VDJ combinations and CDR3 sequences. TCRdb reworked the public reads: Q25 trimming with fastp, MiXCR clone assembly, productive beta chains retained. Each entry is one CDR3 protein sequence, shown with its most common DNA and genes. This sample comprises 50,000 to 65,000 distinct CDR3 sequences, roughly three fifths of them detected only once. 15% to 20% of the sample comes from the top ten. Expansion of CD8+CD57+ cells had been shown by flow cytometry in the patients chosen for sequencing. Sequenced sample: sorted CD4+, CD8+, or CD8+CD57+ T cells (not recorded which) from PBMCs. The receptor set was obtained from a human donor with aplastic anemia.

The chain recombines TRBV11-2 with TRBJ1-3, with 7 bases matching TRBD1. Trimming took 5 bases from V and 2 from J; bases not matched to a gene: 9. In germline, CDR1 is SGHAT, CDR2 FQNNGV. The CDR3 length is 16 residues. CDR3 in amino acids: CASSHGGTVPGNTIYF. CDR3 coding DNA: TGTGCCAGCAGCCATGGCGGGACAGTACCTGGAAACACCATATATTTT. Based on the CDR3 plus reference TRBV11-2 and TRBJ1-3, the full variable domain is EAGVAQSPRYKIIEKRQSVAFWCNPISGHATLYWYQQILGQGPKLLIQFQNNGVVDDSQLPKDRFSAERLKGVDSTLKIQPAKLEDSAVYLCASSHGGTVPGNTIYFGEGSWLTVV.

V and J are TRBV29-1 and TRBJ1-6; D might be TRBD1 (6 bases). Trimming left V 6 bases short and J 2 bases short, with 11 bases between. CDR1 is SQVTM and CDR2 is ANQGSEA in the germline V gene. The CDR3 covers 14 residues. The CDR3: CSVLTGPYNSPLHF. DNA of the CDR3: TGCAGCGTCCTTACAGGGCCCTATAATTCACCCCTCCACTTT.

This clonotype was recorded at least ten times. The chain has TRBV6-5 and TRBJ1-2; TRBD1 aligns across 10 bases. CDR1 and CDR2 from the germline V gene are MNHEY and SVGAGI. After removal of 4 bases from V and 5 bases from J, the junction contained 7 bases not matched to a gene. The CDR3 loop spans 15 amino acids. For the CDR3, the DNA is TGTGCCAGCAGTTCCGGGACAGGGGAGGTTTATGGCTACACCTTC. Amino acid sequence: CASSSGTGEVYGYTF.

The chain's CDR3 is CASSYWIDGYTF. CDR3 DNA: TGTGCCAGCAGTTACTGGATCGATGGCTACACCTTC. The chain has TRBV6-5 and TRBJ1-2, with D unresolved. Germline lookup yields CDR1 MNHEY and CDR2 SVGAGI. Trimming removed 1 base at V and 6 bases at J, with 6 bases between. This CDR3 has 12 amino acids.